Listed below are T cell receptor beta chains from one sample, sequenced in a study of cytomegalovirus exposure and HLA in healthy donors. Data came from immunoSEQ multiplex PCR; TCRdb stores just in-frame clones and leaves some out. The sample shows about 280,000 clones, approximately 88% of them seen only once. Sequenced material: PBMCs. The receptors derive from a woman younger than 30 in good health and CMV-seronegative. Each CDR3 is given with its conserved first and last residue. A D gene is named only where the DNA matches it firmly. A clone size is listed for some rows: how often the clone was seen (once, few, many), or a class if it is expanded.

clone size	CDR3 length	V gene	D gene	J gene	CDR3 protein	CDR3 DNA
.	14	TRBV28	.	TRBJ1-5	CASSFNGGMQPQHF	TGTGCCAGCAGTTTTAACGGGGGAATGCAGCCCCAGCATTTT
.	11	TRBV6-6	.	TRBJ2-3	CASLGTDTQYF	TGTGCCAGCCTAGGAACAGATACGCAGTATTTT
.	17	TRBV2	TRBD2	TRBJ2-5	CASGSQREDRALETQYF	TGTGCCAGCGGCTCCCAGCGGGAGGACCGGGCCTTGGAGACCCAGTACTTC
.	14	TRBV29-1	.	TRBJ1-1	CSVEVSGLNTEAFF	TGCAGCGTTGAAGTTTCGGGTCTGAACACTGAAGCTTTCTTT
.	17	TRBV19	TRBD2	TRBJ2-1	CASSIIRLADFYNEQFF	TGTGCCAGTAGTATAATCCGCCTAGCGGATTTCTACAATGAGCAGTTCTTC
.	15	TRBV7-2	.	TRBJ2-3	CASSSAWGATDTQYF	TGTGCCAGCAGCTCCGCGTGGGGCGCGACAGATACGCAGTATTTT
.	15	TRBV4-3	TRBD1	TRBJ2-1	CASSQVGQGGNEQFF	TGCGCCAGCAGCCAGGTGGGACAGGGTGGGAATGAGCAGTTCTTC
.	15	TRBV9	TRBD1	TRBJ2-3	CASSPDRGPVHTQYF	TGTGCCAGCAGCCCAGACAGGGGGCCTGTACATACGCAGTATTTT
.	18	TRBV7-3	TRBD1	TRBJ2-6	CASSLPGQGDSGANVLTF	TGTGCCAGCAGCTTACCCGGACAGGGGGACTCTGGGGCCAACGTCCTGACTTTC
.	15	TRBV27	TRBD2	TRBJ2-7	CASSLGTSGSYEQYF	TGTGCCAGCAGTTTAGGGACTAGCGGATCCTACGAGCAGTACTTC
.	15	TRBV9	TRBD1	TRBJ2-2	CASSGQGANTGELFF	TGTGCCAGCAGCGGACAGGGGGCGAACACCGGGGAGCTGTTTTTT
.	19	TRBV27	.	TRBJ1-2	CASSFARGVMLDSSHGYTF	TGTGCCAGCAGTTTCGCTCGGGGTGTGATGCTCGACTCCTCACATGGCTACACCTTC
.	14	TRBV19	.	TRBJ2-6	CASTGYSGANVLTF	TGTGCCAGTACGGGGTACTCTGGGGCCAACGTCCTGACTTTC
.	11	TRBV6-1	.	TRBJ1-2	CASRGPYGYTF	TGTGCCAGCAGGGGGCCTTATGGCTACACCTTC
.	13	TRBV28	.	TRBJ1-1	CASSPGVNGEAFF	TGTGCCAGCAGTCCCGGGGTAAACGGTGAAGCTTTCTTT
.	15	TRBV6-5	.	TRBJ1-6	CASSLRGIDNSPLHF	TGTGCCAGCAGCCTCCGGGGGATCGATAATTCACCCCTCCACTTT
.	14	TRBV5-1	.	TRBJ2-5	CASRGGAAQETQYF	TGCGCCAGCAGGGGTGGGGCAGCACAAGAGACCCAGTACTTC
.	13	TRBV9	.	TRBJ2-3	CASSVRRADTQYF	TGTGCCAGCAGCGTGCGGAGGGCAGATACGCAGTATTTT
.	12	TRBV7-3	.	TRBJ2-1	CASSLISNEQFF	TGTGCCAGCAGCTTAATCAGTAATGAGCAGTTCTTC
.	14	TRBV6-4	.	TRBJ1-5	CASSAVASGQPQHF	TGTGCCAGCAGTGCGGTAGCGTCGGGTCAGCCCCAGCATTTT
.	13	TRBV28	.	TRBJ1-1	CASGGALGSEAFF	TGTGCCAGCGGGGGGGCTTTGGGGTCTGAAGCTTTCTTT
.	15	TRBV11-3	TRBD1	TRBJ2-7	CASSSRTGEPYEQYF	TGTGCCAGCAGCTCTCGGACAGGTGAACCCTACGAGCAGTACTTC
.	16	TRBV27	TRBD2	TRBJ2-3	CASSSNLAGVTDTQYF	TGTGCCAGCAGTTCAAATCTAGCGGGAGTCACAGATACGCAGTATTTT
.	15	TRBV19	TRBD1	TRBJ2-1	CASSIRQGPHNEQFF	TGTGCCAGTAGTATCCGACAGGGTCCCCACAATGAGCAGTTCTTC
.	18	TRBV7-1	.	TRBJ2-6	CASSQRHRGQSRANVLTF	TGTGCCAGCAGCCAAAGACATAGAGGACAAAGTCGGGCCAACGTCCTGACTTTC
few	16	TRBV29-1	.	TRBJ1-1	CSAGGQPTTIHTEAFF	TGCAGCGCCGGAGGACAGCCAACAACCATACACACTGAAGCTTTCTTT
.	11	TRBV20-1	.	TRBJ1-1	CSARDRTEAFF	TGCAGTGCTAGAGATCGGACAGAAGCTTTCTTT